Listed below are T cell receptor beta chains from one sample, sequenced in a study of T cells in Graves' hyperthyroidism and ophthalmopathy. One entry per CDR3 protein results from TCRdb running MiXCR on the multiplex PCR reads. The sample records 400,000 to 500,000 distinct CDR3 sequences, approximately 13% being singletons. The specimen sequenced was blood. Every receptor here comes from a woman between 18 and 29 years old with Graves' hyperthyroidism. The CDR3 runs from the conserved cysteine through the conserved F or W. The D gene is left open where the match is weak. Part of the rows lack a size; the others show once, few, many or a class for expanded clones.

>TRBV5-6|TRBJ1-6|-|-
CASSLGAGLDSPLHF
TGTGCCAGCAGCTTGGGGGCAGGTTTGGATTCACCCCTCCACTTT
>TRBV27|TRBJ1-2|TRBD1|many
CASSLSGGYYGYTF
TGTGCCAGCAGTTTATCAGGGGGCTACTATGGCTACACCTTC
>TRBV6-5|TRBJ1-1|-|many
CASSYSQNTEAFF
TGTGCCAGCAGTTACTCGCAGAACACTGAAGCTTTCTTT
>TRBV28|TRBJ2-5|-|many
CAISLPGLEGETQYF
TGTGCCATTTCATTACCGGGACTCGAAGGAGAGACCCAGTACTTC
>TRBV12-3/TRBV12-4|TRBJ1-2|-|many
CASSQPTGQNYGYTF
TGTGCCAGCAGTCAACCGACAGGCCAAAACTATGGCTACACCTTC
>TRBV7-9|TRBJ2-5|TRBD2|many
CASSRGTSGRVTQETQYF
TGTGCCAGCAGCCGGGGGACTAGCGGGAGAGTTACCCAAGAGACCCAGTACTTC
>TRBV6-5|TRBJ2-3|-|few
CASSYSGGTDTQYF
TGTGCCAGCAGTTACTCGGGCGGGACAGATACGCAGTATTTT
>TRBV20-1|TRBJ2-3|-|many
CSARGTTTSTDTQYF
TGCAGTGCTAGGGGAACGACAACTAGCACAGATACGCAGTATTTT
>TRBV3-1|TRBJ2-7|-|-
CASGQDLTRDYEQYF
TGTGCCAGCGGCCAAGATTTGACTAGAGACTACGAGCAGTACTTC
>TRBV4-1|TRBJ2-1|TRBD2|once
CASSIRTSGSSYNEQFF
TGCGCCAGCAGCATACGGACTAGCGGGAGCTCCTACAATGAGCAGTTCTTC
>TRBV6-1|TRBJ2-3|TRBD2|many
CASRIGLAYTSTDTQYF
TGTGCCAGCAGGATTGGACTAGCGTATACTAGCACAGATACGCAGTATTTT
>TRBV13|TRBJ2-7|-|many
CASKRGALGEQYF
TGTGCCAGCAAGAGGGGCGCCCTGGGGGAGCAGTACTTC
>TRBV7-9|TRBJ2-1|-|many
CASSLGWGSEQFF
TGTGCCAGCAGCTTAGGGTGGGGGTCTGAGCAGTTCTTC
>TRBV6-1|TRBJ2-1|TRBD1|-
CASSDRAANYNEQFF
TGTGCCAGCAGCGACAGGGCTGCCAACTACAATGAGCAGTTCTTC
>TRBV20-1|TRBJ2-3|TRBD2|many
CSARDLAAREGLDTQYF
TGCAGTGCTAGAGACCTCGCGGCGAGGGAGGGATTAGATACGCAGTATTTT
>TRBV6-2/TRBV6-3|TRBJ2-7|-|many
CASSYSASSSYEQYF
TGTGCCAGCAGTTACTCAGCTTCGTCCTCCTACGAGCAGTACTTC
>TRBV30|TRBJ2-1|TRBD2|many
CAWCKTSGPVDEQFF
TGTGCCTGGTGTAAAACTAGCGGGCCGGTAGATGAGCAGTTCTTC
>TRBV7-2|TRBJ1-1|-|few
CASSPIRNTEAFF
TGTGCCAGCAGCCCGATTAGGAACACTGAAGCTTTCTTT
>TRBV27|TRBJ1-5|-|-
CASSLVARVEQPQHF
TGTGCCAGCAGTTTAGTCGCCAGGGTGGAACAGCCCCAGCATTTT
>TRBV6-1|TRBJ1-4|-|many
CASTRQSNEKLFF
TGTGCCAGCACCCGGCAGAGTAATGAAAAACTGTTTTTT
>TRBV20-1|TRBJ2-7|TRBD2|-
CSATLAGKPYEQYF
TGCAGTGCCACTCTAGCGGGCAAACCCTACGAGCAGTACTTC
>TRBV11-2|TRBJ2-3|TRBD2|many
CASSFTSGVTDTQYF
TGTGCCAGCAGCTTCACTAGCGGAGTCACAGATACGCAGTATTTT
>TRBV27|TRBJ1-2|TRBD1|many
CASSSQGALRYGYTF
TGTGCCAGCAGTTCACAGGGGGCGCTTCGTTATGGCTACACCTTC
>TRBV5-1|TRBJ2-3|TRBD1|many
CASSLAGGITDTQYF
TGCGCCAGCAGCTTGGCAGGGGGAATCACAGATACGCAGTATTTT
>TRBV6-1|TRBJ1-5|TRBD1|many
CAGSGTGEHQPQHF
TGTGCAGGATCCGGGACAGGGGAACATCAGCCCCAGCATTTT
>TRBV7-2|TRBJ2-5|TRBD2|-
CASSLGLVETQYF
TGTGCCAGCAGTTTAGGACTAGTAGAGACCCAGTACTTC
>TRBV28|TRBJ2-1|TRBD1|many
CASSSQGAGGNEQFF
TGTGCCAGCAGCTCGCAGGGGGCAGGGGGGAATGAGCAGTTCTTC